The text below deals with one TCR beta chain. Its specificity is unknown. This specimen belongs to a study of cytomegalovirus exposure and HLA in healthy donors. Whole-study results and caveats: The study dropped some indistinguishable V segments, TRBV6-2 and TRBV6-3 among them.

PCR used 60 Vbeta primers and 13 Jbeta primers. The method was immunoSEQ multiplex PCR; TCRdb's version includes in-frame clones alone and lacks a portion of them. The sample has approximately 140,000 clones; roughly 83% are singletons. V shed 0 bases and J 3 bases; nucleotides not matched to a gene: 7. Germline values: CDR1 LGHNA, CDR2 YSLEER. This CDR3 region has 17 residues. The clonotype comes from a human donor in good health. Sequencing was done on a sample of PBMCs. The genes are TRBV4-3 and TRBJ2-7, with 11 positions matching TRBD1. The CDR3, as DNA: TGCGCCAGCAGCCAAGATAGAACCGGGACAGGGGGCTACGAGCAGTACTTC. This sequence encodes CASSQDRTGTGGYEQYF.